This TCR beta chain was observed in a study of OX40 agonist ivuxolimab in advanced cancers. For the study at large: Every 2 weeks, patients received ivuxolimab intravenously, dosed at 0.01 to 10 mg/kg.

Study results and limitations: By week 6 at 0.1 to 3.0 mg/kg, blood CD4+ and CD8+ T cells had expanded clonally.

Germline V CDR1 and CDR2: GTSNPN, SVGIG (reference sequence). This CDR3 contains 15 residues. V dropped 1 base and J dropped 7; count of bases not matched to a gene: 6. Of note for this clone: The target antigen is unknown.

The table came from immunoSEQ multiplex PCR; TCRdb's copy has only in-frame clones and leaves some out. The sample lists roughly 67,000 clones, 80% to 90% occurring once. The chain recombines TRBV30 with TRBJ1-5; 11 bases align to TRBD1. This clonotype was obtained from an adult with an advanced solid tumor such as melanoma, head and neck, liver or kidney cancer. The material sequenced was CD4+ or CD8+ T cells sorted from blood, taken in a trial of the OX40 agonist ivuxolimab. The CDR3 coding sequence is TGTGCCTGGAGTGGTGGACAGGGGGCTGGGCAGCCCCAGCATTTT. This encodes CAWSGGQGAGQPQHF.